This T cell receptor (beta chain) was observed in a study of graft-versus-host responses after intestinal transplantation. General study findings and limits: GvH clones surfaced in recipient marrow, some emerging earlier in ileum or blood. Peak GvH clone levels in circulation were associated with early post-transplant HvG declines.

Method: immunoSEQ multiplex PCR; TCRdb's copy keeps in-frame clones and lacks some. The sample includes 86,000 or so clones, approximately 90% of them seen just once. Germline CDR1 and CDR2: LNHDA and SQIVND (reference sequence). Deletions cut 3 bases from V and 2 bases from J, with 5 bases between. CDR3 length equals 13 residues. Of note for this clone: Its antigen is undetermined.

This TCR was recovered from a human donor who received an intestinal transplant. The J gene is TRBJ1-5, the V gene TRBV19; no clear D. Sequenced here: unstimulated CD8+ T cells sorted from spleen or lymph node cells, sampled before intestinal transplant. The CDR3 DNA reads TGTGCCAGTAGTATCCGGGGCAATCAGCCCCAGCATTTT. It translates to CASSIRGNQPQHF.